The rows below give T cell receptor beta chains drawn from one sample of a study of response to subunit inactivated influenza vaccine. Each CDR3 protein gets one entry after TCRdb re-called the RT-PCR reads with MiXCR. In the table there are roughly 460,000 distinct CDR3 sequences, roughly 11% of which are singletons. Sequencing was performed on PBMCs from blood, taken more than 35 days after vaccination. Every receptor here comes from a man aged 50 or older who received an inactivated influenza vaccine. The CDR3 runs from the conserved cysteine through the conserved F or W. The order of the fields is clone size, J gene, V gene, D gene, CDR3 DNA, CDR3 protein. D genes are given only for firm matches. Some rows have no size entry. The others give once, few or many, or a class for an expanded clone.

>few|TRBJ1-3|TRBV5-5|-
TGTGCCAGCAGCTTGGTTGACACCATATATTTT
CASSLVDTIYF
>few|TRBJ1-5|TRBV5-5|-
TGTGCCAGCAGCTTTGGAAGGGATCAGCCCCAGCATTTT
CASSFGRDQPQHF
>few|TRBJ2-1|TRBV2|-
TGTGCCAGCGGGCCGACTCAGCTAGGGTACAATGAGCAGTTCTTC
CASGPTQLGYNEQFF
>-|TRBJ2-5|TRBV12-3/TRBV12-4|-
TGTGCCAGCAGCGAAGAGCTAGCGTTTATTAGAGAGACCCAGTACTTC
CASSEELAFIRETQYF
>-|TRBJ2-3|TRBV10-3|-
TGTGCCATTACCGACTCACGTAGTACAGATACGCAGTATTTT
CAITDSRSTDTQYF
>many|TRBJ2-3|TRBV6-1|-
TGTGCCAGCAGTCCAAGGGGCCATCCCGATACGCAGTATTTT
CASSPRGHPDTQYF
>many|TRBJ1-2|TRBV4-1|TRBD1
TGCGCCAGCAGCGGGACAGGGTTCTATGGCTACACCTTC
CASSGTGFYGYTF
>-|TRBJ2-1|TRBV7-2|-
TGTGCCAGCAGCTTAGTAGGGAAATTGGTAGTAAGCAATGAGCAGTTCTTC
CASSLVGKLVVSNEQFF
>few|TRBJ1-6|TRBV5-1|TRBD1
TGCGCCAGCAGCATCGGACAGGGAGCCAATTCACCCCTCCACTTT
CASSIGQGANSPLHF
>many|TRBJ2-1|TRBV7-2|-
TGTGCCAGCAGCTTGCAGGGCCCGGTCTTCAATGAGCAGTTCTTC
CASSLQGPVFNEQFF